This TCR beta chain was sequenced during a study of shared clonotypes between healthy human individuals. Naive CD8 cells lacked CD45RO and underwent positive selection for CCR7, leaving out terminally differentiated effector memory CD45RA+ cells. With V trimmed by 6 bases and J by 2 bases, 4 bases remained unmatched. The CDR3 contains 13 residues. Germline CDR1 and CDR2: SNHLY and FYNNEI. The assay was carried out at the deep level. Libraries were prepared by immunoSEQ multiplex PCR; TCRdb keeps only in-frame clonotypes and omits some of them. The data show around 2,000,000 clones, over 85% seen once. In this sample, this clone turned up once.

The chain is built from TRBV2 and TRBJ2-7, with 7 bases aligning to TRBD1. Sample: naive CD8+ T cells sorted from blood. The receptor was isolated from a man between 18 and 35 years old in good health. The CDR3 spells CASRSGQPYEQYF. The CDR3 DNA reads TGTGCCAGCAGGTCGGGACAGCCCTACGAGCAGTACTTC. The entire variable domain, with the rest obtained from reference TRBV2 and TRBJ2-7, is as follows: EPEVTQTPSHQVTQMGQEVILRCVPISNHLYFYWYRQILGQKVEFLVSFYNNEISEKSEIFDDQFSVERPDGSNFTLKIRSTKLEDSAMYFCASRSGQPYEQYFGPGTRLTVT.